One sample yielded the 13 T cell receptor beta chains listed below, sequenced in a study of vaccination effects on CD4 cells after COVID-19. TCRdb keeps only in-frame clones here, not all; method: immunoSEQ multiplex PCR. The sample records roughly 41,000 clones, under 85% being singletons. For these receptors, no antigen is known. Using viral peptide pools, the ViraFEST assay grew out antigen-specific CD4+ T cells prior to sequencing. Isolation of CD4+ T cells took place after about ten days of culture. Participants received two doses of either the BNT162b2 or mRNA-1273 vaccine. The sequencing used CD4+ T cells from PBMCs cultured with HCoV-OC43 spike peptides, collected after COVID-19 vaccination. Subset denoted: HCoV-OC43 spike overlapping peptide pool stimulation. The receptors here all came from a human donor who received a COVID-19 vaccine.

This chain links TRBV5-6 with TRBJ1-5; 9 nucleotides match TRBD1. The V gene end was trimmed by 4 bases and the J gene end by 2 bases; junction bases not matched to a gene: 10. Germline V gene sequence: CDR1 SGHDT, CDR2 YYEEEE. The CDR3 is 17 amino acids. The CDR3 nucleotides are TGTGCCAGCAGCCTCCGGGACAGGGTTTTGCGCAATCAGCCCCAGCATTTT. This sequence encodes CASSLRDRVLRNQPQHF.

Only a few counts were recorded for this clone. This rearrangement joins TRBV2 to TRBJ2-3; D not certain. This CDR3 is built from 12 residues. Germline V gene data show CDR1 as SNHLY and CDR2 as FYNNEI. The DNA for the CDR3 is TGTGCGAGTTCAGTGCTTGGAGATACGCAGTATTTT. This encodes CASSVLGDTQYF.

The J gene is TRBJ2-3, the V gene TRBV6-1; TRBD2 aligns across 8 bases. The CDR3 consists of 16 residues. J lost 6 bases, V lost 3 bases, and 11 bases had no gene match. CDR1 is MNHNS, CDR2 SASEGT, per germline. DNA for the CDR3: TGTGCCAGCAGTGAGCGTCGCAGCGGGAGTCCGGATACGCAGTATTTT. Translation gives CASSERRSGSPDTQYF.

This clone is a singleton in its sample. The chain recombines TRBV5-6 with TRBJ2-1; 13 bases align to TRBD2. The V and J ends lost 1 base and 6 bases, in that order; junction bases with no gene match: 7. CDR1 SGHDT and CDR2 YYEEEE come from the germline V gene. The CDR3 is made up of 17 amino acids. DNA of the CDR3: TGTGCCAGCAGCTTGTTTCGGACTAGCGGGAGAGCCAATGAGCAGTTCTTC. It specifies CASSLFRTSGRANEQFF.

The chain recombines TRBV5-6 with TRBJ1-2; D might be TRBD1 (6 bases). V lost 0 bases and J 5 bases, leaving 14 bases between the germline ends. Germline V CDR1 and CDR2: SGHDT, YYEEEE. This CDR3 has 15 amino acids. The CDR3 loop is CASSLEPGTIYGYTF. CDR3 DNA: TGTGCCAGCAGCTTGGAACCCGGGACAATATATGGCTACACCTTC. Using reference TRBV5-6 and TRBJ1-2 for the parts outside the CDR3, the full variable domain is DAGVTQSPTHLIKTRGQQVTLRCSPKSGHDTVSWYQQALGQGPQFIFQYYEEEERQRGNFPDRFSGHQFPNYSSELNVNALLLGDSALYLCASSLEPGTIYGYTFGSGTRLTVV.

Only a few counts were recorded for this clone. The chain is built from TRBV24-1 and TRBJ2-3; 11 nucleotides line up with TRBD2. The J segment lost 5 bases and the V segment lost 3 bases, leaving 9 bases of the junction unmatched. Looked up from germline, CDR1 is KGHDR and CDR2 is SFDVKD. The CDR3 runs to 17 residues. CDR3 sequence (DNA): TGTGCCACCAGTGATGCTAGCGGGGGGCGGTTGGTAGATACGCAGTATTTT. As protein: CATSDASGGRLVDTQYF.

This clone showed up just a few times. CDR3 nucleotide sequence: TGTGCCAGTAGTAATCTGGTTGGGGGCAATGAGCAGTTCTTC. It yields the protein CASSNLVGGNEQFF. The genes are TRBV19 and TRBJ2-1, with D possibly called TRBD1 or TRBD2 (5 bases each). The V end lost 4 bases, the J end lost 6 bases, and 13 bases lay between the germline ends. This CDR3 comprises 14 residues. CDR1 LNHDA and CDR2 SQIVND come from the germline V gene (reference sequence). Supplemented by reference TRBV19 and TRBJ2-1, the full variable domain reads DGGITQSPKYLFRKEGQNVTLSCEQNLNHDAMYWYRQDPGQGLRLIYYSQIVNDFQKGDIAEGYSVSREKKESFPLTVTSAQKNPTAFYLCASSNLVGGNEQFFGPGTRLTVL.

This clone was recorded once. J is TRBJ2-7 and V is TRBV18, with 7 bases that match TRBD1. There are 15 residues in the CDR3. The V gene's germline CDR1 is KGHSH and CDR2 LQKENI. With V trimmed by 3 bases and J by 3 bases, 8 bases remained unmatched. This CDR3 reads CASSPGDRAGYEQYF. CDR3 DNA sequence: TGTGCCAGCTCACCCGGCGACAGGGCCGGCTACGAGCAGTACTTC.

This sequence joins TRBV11-3 and TRBJ2-7; D not certain. CDR1 is SGHNT, CDR2 YENEEA, per germline. This CDR3 has 13 amino acids. V was clipped by 4 bases and J by 7 bases, with 14 bases between them. For the CDR3, the DNA is TGTGCCAGCAGCTCCACTTTACTTCAGGAGCAGTACTTC. Its protein is CASSSTLLQEQYF.

The V and J genes are TRBV6-5 and TRBJ2-7; D remains ambiguous. The ends were cut back, 5 bases at V and 7 bases at J, with 9 bases in the middle. This CDR3 region has 11 residues. CDR1 and CDR2 (germline): MNHEY, SVGAGI. The CDR3 coding sequence is TGTGCCAGCAGTCACGGGCGGGAGCAGTACTTC. It yields the protein CASSHGREQYF.

CDR3: CASSPPGRSGANVLTF. CDR3 DNA sequence: TGTGCCAGCTCACCACCCGGGCGCTCTGGGGCCAACGTCCTGACTTTC. V and J are TRBV18 and TRBJ2-6; no firm D call. The germline gives CDR1 KGHSH, CDR2 LQKENI. The CDR3 runs to 16 residues. The V gene lost 0 bases and the J gene lost 0 bases, with 6 bases spanning the gap.

The chain couples TRBV18 to TRBJ2-7; 8 bases are a match to TRBD1. The germline V gene has CDR1 KGHSH and CDR2 LQKENI. The CDR3 is made up of 15 amino acids. With V trimmed by 3 bases and J by 5 bases, 9 bases remained unmatched. CDR3 DNA: TGTGCCAGCTCACCGGCCGGACAGGGAGGCCACGAGCAGTACTTC. Its translation is CASSPAGQGGHEQYF.

This clone was recorded a few times. The chain uses TRBV6-5 and TRBJ1-5; perhaps TRBD1 as D (5 bases). The CDR3 consists of 13 residues. Trimming cost V 5 bases and J 5 bases, with 10 bases left between them. Germline V gene sequence: CDR1 MNHEY, CDR2 SVGAGI. CDR3: CASSPQAHQPQHF. The CDR3 DNA reads TGTGCCAGCAGTCCACAGGCTCATCAGCCCCAGCATTTT.